A selection of T cell receptor beta chains follows, all from one sample in a study of T cells after yellow fever vaccination. A single record per CDR3 protein comes from TCRdb applying MiXCR to the 5' RACE reads. The repertoire holds approximately 330,000 distinct CDR3 sequences, over 4% seen once, with around 25% in the top ten. Source: PBMCs, taken 5 days after the yellow fever booster vaccination. These receptors were taken from a man younger than 30 who received the YFV17D yellow fever vaccine. The CDR3 runs from the conserved cysteine through the conserved F or W. The D gene is left open where the match is weak. Size is stated for part of the rows, as once, few or many counts, or as a class when the clone is expanded.

d_call cdr3_length clone_size j_call v_call cdr3_aa cdr3_nt
TRBD2 15 many TRBJ2-5 TRBV5-1 CASSPGLAGAETQYF TGCGCCAGCAGCCCGGGACTAGCGGGGGCCGAGACCCAGTACTTC
. 14 few TRBJ2-4 TRBV14 CASSIRAAKNIQYF TGTGCCAGCAGCATACGAGCGGCCAAAAACATTCAGTACTTC
TRBD1 13 few TRBJ1-1 TRBV2 CASRLAGGTEAFF TGTGCCAGCAGGCTGGCAGGGGGCACTGAAGCTTTCTTT
. 12 few TRBJ1-2 TRBV18 CASSGRARGYTF TGTGCCAGCTCAGGACGGGCAAGGGGCTACACCTTC
TRBD1 16 . TRBJ1-2 TRBV6-4 CASSDSNTGESDGYTF TGTGCCAGCAGTGACTCGAATACAGGGGAGAGTGATGGCTACACCTTC
. 14 . TRBJ2-7 TRBV5-1 CASSAGTASYEQYF TGCGCCAGCAGCGCCGGGACGGCCTCCTACGAGCAGTACTTC
. 14 many TRBJ2-2 TRBV18 CASSPAGNTGELFF TGTGCCAGCTCACCAGCGGGGAACACCGGGGAGCTGTTTTTT
. 16 . TRBJ1-1 TRBV3-1 CASSQWTTGMNTEAFF TGTGCCAGCAGCCAATGGACGACCGGCATGAACACTGAAGCTTTCTTT
. 12 . TRBJ1-1 TRBV11-2 CASSYQAAEAFF TGTGCCAGCAGCTATCAGGCGGCTGAAGCTTTCTTT
. 14 few TRBJ1-5 TRBV2 CASSEVFGNQPQHF TGTGCCAGCAGTGAAGTATTTGGCAATCAGCCCCAGCATTTT
. 16 . TRBJ1-6 TRBV6-6 CASSSRGSAYNSPLHF TGTGCCAGCAGTTCTAGGGGGAGCGCCTATAATTCACCCCTCCACTTT
TRBD1 16 . TRBJ2-5 TRBV12-3/TRBV12-4 CASIPGGRGRFGTQYF TGTGCCAGCATCCCAGGCGGCAGGGGGCGATTTGGGACCCAGTACTTC
. 15 . TRBJ2-3 TRBV6-5 CASRPSGLSTDTQYF TGTGCCAGCAGACCCTCGGGACTCTCCACAGATACGCAGTATTTT
. 12 . TRBJ2-5 TRBV18 CASSSYWETQYF TGTGCCAGCTCCTCCTACTGGGAGACCCAGTACTTC
. 14 few TRBJ2-1 TRBV5-1 CASSLVGGNNEQFF TGCGCCAGCAGCTTGGTCGGGGGAAACAATGAGCAGTTCTTC
. 13 . TRBJ2-4 TRBV2 CASNGGAKNIQYF TGTGCCAGCAACGGAGGGGCCAAAAACATTCAGTACTTC
. 18 few TRBJ1-6 TRBV6-5 CASSHEPGPGGGGRPLHF TGTGCCAGCAGCCACGAACCCGGCCCGGGGGGCGGCGGTCGGCCCCTCCACTTT
TRBD2 16 many TRBJ2-2 TRBV29-1 CSVEGLGLAHTGELFF TGCAGCGTTGAAGGGTTAGGACTAGCCCACACCGGGGAGCTGTTTTTT
TRBD2 15 few TRBJ2-1 TRBV3-1 CASSQMLAGNNEQFF TGTGCCAGCAGCCAAATGCTAGCGGGGAACAATGAGCAGTTCTTC
. 15 few TRBJ1-5 TRBV30 CAWSVPGLSNQPQHF TGTGCCTGGAGTGTACCCGGGCTTAGCAATCAGCCCCAGCATTTT
TRBD1 12 . TRBJ2-1 TRBV11-3 CASSPTGYEQFF TGTGCCAGCAGCCCGACAGGGTATGAGCAGTTCTTC
. 11 . TRBJ2-1 TRBV7-9 CASLRLNEQFF TGTGCCAGCCTCCGCCTCAATGAGCAGTTCTTC
. 14 . TRBJ2-2 TRBV20-1 CSARGQANTGELFF TGCAGTGCTAGAGGCCAGGCGAACACCGGGGAGCTGTTTTTT
. 15 . TRBJ1-6 TRBV15 CATSRDLAKEGSLHF TGTGCCACCAGCAGAGATTTGGCTAAGGAAGGGTCCCTCCACTTT
. 15 few TRBJ1-6 TRBV7-6 CASSFRGSYNSPLHF TGTGCCAGCAGCTTTAGGGGCTCCTATAATTCACCCCTCCACTTT
. 14 many TRBJ1-5 TRBV12-3/TRBV12-4 CASSFWGGDQPQHF TGTGCCAGCAGTTTTTGGGGAGGCGATCAGCCCCAGCATTTT
TRBD1 14 few TRBJ1-1 TRBV19 CASRRTGLNTEAFF TGTGCCAGTAGGCGGACAGGGCTGAACACTGAAGCTTTCTTT